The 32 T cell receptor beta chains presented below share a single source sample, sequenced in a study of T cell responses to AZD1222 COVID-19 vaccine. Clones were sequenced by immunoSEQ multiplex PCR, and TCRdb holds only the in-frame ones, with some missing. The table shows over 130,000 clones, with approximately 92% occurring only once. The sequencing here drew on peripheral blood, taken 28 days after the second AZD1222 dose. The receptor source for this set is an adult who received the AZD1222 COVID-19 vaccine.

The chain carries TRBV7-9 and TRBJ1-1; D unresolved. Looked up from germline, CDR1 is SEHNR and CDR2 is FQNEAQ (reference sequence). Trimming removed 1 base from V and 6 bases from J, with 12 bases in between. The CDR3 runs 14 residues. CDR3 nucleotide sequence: TGTGCCAGCAGCTTAGTGGCCCCAGGCGCTGAAGCTTTCTTT. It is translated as CASSLVAPGAEAFF.

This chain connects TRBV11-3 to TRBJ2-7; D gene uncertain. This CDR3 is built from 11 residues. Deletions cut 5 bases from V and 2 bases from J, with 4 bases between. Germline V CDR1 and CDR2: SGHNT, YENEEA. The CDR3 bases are TGTGCCAGCAGCACCCCCTACGAGCAGTACTTC. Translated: CASSTPYEQYF.

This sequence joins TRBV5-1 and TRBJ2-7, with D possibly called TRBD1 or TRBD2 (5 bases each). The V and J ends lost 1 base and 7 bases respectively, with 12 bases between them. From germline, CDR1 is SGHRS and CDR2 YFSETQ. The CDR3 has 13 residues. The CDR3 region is CASSLRGRVEQYF. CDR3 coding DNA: TGCGCCAGCAGCTTGAGGGGACGGGTGGAGCAGTACTTC. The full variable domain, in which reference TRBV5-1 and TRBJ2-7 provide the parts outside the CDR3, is KAGVTQTPRYLIKTRGQQVTLSCSPISGHRSVSWYQQTPGQGLQFLFEYFSETQRNKGNFPGRFSGRQFSNSRSEMNVSTLELGDSALYLCASSLRGRVEQYFGPGTRLTVT.

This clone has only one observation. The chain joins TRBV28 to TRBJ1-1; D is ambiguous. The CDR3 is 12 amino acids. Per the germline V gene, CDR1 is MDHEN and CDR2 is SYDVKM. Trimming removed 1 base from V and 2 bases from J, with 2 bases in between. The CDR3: CASSLSNTEAFF. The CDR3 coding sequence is TGTGCCAGCAGTTTATCAAACACTGAAGCTTTCTTT.

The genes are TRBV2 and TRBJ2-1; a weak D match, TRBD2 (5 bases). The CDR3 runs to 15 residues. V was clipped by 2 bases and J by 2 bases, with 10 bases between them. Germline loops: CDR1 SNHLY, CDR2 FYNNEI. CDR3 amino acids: CASSEPSGPYNEQFF. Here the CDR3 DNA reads TGTGCCAGCAGTGAACCGAGCGGACCCTACAATGAGCAGTTCTTC.

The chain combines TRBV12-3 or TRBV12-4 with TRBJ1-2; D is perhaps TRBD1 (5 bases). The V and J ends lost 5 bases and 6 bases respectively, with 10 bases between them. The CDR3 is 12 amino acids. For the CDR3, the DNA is TGTGCCAGCAGTAAGGGGTTGGATGGCTACACCTTC. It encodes CASSKGLDGYTF.

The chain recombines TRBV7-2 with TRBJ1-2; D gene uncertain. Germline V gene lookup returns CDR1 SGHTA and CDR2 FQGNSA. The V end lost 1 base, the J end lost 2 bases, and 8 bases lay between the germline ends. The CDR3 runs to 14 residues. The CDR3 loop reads CASSLDGRNYGYTF. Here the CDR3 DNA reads TGTGCCAGCAGCTTAGACGGAAGAAACTATGGCTACACCTTC.

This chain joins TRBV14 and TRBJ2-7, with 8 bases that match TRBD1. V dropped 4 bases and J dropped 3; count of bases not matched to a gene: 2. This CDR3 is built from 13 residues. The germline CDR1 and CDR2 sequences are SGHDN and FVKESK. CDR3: CASSRTGGYEQYF. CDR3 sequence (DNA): TGTGCCAGCAGCCGAACAGGGGGCTACGAGCAGTACTTC.

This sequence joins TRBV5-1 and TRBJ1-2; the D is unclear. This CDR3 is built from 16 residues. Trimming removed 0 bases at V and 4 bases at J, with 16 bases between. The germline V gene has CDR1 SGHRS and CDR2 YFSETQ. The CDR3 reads CASSLAGSERSYGYTF. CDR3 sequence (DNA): TGCGCCAGCAGCTTGGCCGGGTCGGAGCGATCCTATGGCTACACCTTC.

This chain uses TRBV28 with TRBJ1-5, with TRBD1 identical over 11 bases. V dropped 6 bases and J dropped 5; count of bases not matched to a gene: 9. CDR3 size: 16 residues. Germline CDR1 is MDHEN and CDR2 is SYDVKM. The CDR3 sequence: CASRPFGQGADQPQHF. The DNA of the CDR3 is TGTGCCAGCAGACCCTTCGGACAGGGGGCGGATCAGCCCCAGCATTTT. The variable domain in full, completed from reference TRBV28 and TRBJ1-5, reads DVKVTQSSRYLVKRTGEKVFLECVQDMDHENMFWYRQDPGLGLRLIYFSYDVKMKEKGDIPEGYSVSREKKERFSLILESASTNQTSMYLCASRPFGQGADQPQHFGDGTRLSIL.

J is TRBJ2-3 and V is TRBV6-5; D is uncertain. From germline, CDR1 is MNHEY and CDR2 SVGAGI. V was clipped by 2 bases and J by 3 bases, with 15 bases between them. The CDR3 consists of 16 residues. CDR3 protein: CASSYPPTQPTDTQYF. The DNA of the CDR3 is TGTGCCAGCAGTTACCCCCCGACTCAACCGACAGATACGCAGTATTTT.

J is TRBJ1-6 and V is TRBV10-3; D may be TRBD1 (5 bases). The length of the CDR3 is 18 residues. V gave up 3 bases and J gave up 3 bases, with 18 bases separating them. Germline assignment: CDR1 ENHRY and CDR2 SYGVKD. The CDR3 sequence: CAISDDGSAGLYNSPLHF. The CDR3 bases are TGTGCCATCAGTGACGACGGATCTGCAGGGCTCTATAATTCACCCCTCCACTTT.

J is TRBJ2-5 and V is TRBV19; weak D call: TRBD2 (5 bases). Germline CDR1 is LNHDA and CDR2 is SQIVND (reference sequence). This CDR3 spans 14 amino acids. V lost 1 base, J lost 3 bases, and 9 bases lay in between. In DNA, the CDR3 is TGTGCCAGTAGTATAGTTTTCGGGAAAGAGACCCAGTACTTC. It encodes CASSIVFGKETQYF.

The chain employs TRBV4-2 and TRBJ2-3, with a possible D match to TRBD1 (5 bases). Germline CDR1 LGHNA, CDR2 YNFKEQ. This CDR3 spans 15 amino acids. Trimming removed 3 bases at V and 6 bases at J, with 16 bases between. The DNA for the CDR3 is TGTGCCAGCAGCCAGGACATAGCTTTCGTGGATACGCAGTATTTT. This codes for CASSQDIAFVDTQYF.

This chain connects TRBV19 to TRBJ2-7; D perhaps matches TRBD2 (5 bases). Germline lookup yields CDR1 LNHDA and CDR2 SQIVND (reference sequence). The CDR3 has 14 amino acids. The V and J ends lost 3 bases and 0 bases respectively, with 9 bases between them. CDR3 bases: TGTGCCAGTAGTATGGACGGGAACTCCTACGAGCAGTACTTC. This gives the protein CASSMDGNSYEQYF.

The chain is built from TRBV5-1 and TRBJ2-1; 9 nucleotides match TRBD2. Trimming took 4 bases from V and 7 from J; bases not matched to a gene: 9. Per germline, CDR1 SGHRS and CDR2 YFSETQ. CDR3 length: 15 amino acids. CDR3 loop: CASSPIAGERNEQFF. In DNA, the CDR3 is TGCGCCAGCAGCCCTATAGCGGGAGAGAGGAATGAGCAGTTCTTC.

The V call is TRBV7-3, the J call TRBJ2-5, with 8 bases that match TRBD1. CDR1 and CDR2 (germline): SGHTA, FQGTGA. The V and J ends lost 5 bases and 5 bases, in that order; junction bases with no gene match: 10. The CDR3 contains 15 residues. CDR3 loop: CASSQGQGAGETQYF. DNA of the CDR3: TGTGCCAGCAGCCAAGGCCAGGGGGCCGGGGAGACCCAGTACTTC.

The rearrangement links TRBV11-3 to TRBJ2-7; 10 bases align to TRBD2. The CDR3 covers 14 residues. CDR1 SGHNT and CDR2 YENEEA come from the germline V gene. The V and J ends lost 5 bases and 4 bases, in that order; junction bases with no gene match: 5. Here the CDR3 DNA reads TGTGCCAGCAGCCCTAGCGGGAGTAATTACGAGCAGTACTTC. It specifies CASSPSGSNYEQYF.

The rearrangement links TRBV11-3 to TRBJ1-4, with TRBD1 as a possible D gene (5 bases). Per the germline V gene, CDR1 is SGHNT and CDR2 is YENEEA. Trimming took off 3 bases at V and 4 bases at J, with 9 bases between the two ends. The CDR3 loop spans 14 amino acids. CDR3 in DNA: TGTGCCAGCAGCTTGAGGGGAAATAATGAAAAACTGTTTTTT. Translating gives CASSLRGNNEKLFF. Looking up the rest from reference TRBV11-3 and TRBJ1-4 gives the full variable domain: EAGVVQSPRYKIIEKKQPVAFWCNPISGHNTLYWYLQNLGQGPELLIRYENEEAVDDSQLPKDRFSAERLKGVDSTLKIQPAELGDSAVYLCASSLRGNNEKLFFGSGTQLSVL.

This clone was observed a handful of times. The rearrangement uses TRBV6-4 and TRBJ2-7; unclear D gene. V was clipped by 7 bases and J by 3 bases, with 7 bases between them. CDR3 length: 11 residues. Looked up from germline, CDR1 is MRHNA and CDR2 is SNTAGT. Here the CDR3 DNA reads TGTGCCAGCACCCCGATCTACGAGCAGTACTTC. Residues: CASTPIYEQYF.

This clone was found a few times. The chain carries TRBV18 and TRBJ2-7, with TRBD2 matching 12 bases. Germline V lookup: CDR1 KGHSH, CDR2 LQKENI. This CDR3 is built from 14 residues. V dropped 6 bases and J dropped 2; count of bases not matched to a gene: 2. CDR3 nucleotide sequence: TGTGCCAGCTCCGGACTAGCGGGGACCTACGAGCAGTACTTC. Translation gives CASSGLAGTYEQYF.

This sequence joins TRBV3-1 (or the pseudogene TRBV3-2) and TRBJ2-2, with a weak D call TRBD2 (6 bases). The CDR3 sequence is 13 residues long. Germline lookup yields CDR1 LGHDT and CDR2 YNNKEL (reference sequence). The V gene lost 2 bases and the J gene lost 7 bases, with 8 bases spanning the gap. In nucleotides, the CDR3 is TGTGCCAGCAGCCAAATGCGGGGCGGGGAGCTGTTTTTT. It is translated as CASSQMRGGELFF.

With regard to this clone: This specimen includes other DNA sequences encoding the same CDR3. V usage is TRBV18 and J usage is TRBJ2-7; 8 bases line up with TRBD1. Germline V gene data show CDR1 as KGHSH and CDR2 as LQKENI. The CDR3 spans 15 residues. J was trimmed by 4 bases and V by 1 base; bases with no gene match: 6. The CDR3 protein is CASSPLQGAGYEQYF. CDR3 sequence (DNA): TGTGCCAGCTCACCACTGCAGGGGGCAGGGTACGAGCAGTACTTC.

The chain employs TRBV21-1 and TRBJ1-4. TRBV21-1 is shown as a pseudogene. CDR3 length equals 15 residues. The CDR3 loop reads CASSKGGTGSEKLFF. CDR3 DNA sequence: TGTGCCAGCAGCAAAGGTGGGACGGGAAGCGAAAAACTGTTTTTT.

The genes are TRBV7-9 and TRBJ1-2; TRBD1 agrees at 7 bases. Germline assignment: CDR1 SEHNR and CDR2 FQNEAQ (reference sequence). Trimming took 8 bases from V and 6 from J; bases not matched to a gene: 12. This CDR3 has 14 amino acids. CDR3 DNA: TGTGCCAGCGGGGGGACAGAATCAGGGAATGGCTACACCTTC. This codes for CASGGTESGNGYTF.

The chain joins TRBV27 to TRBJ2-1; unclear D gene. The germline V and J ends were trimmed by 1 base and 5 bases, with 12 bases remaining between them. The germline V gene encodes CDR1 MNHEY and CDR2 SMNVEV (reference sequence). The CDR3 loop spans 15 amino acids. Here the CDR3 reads CASSLLPANNNEQFF. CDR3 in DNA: TGTGCCAGCAGTTTATTGCCAGCGAACAACAATGAGCAGTTCTTC.

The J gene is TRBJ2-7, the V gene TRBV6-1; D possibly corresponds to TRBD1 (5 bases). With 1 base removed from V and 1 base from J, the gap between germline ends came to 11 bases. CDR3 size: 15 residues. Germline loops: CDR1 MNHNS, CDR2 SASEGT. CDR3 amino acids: CASSEGPGQSYEQYF. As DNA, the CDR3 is TGTGCCAGCAGTGAAGGCCCAGGGCAATCCTACGAGCAGTACTTC.

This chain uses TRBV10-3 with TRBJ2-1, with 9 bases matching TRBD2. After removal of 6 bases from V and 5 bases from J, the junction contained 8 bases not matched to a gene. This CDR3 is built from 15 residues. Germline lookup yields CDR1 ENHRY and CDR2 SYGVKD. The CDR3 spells CAIRGAGLANNEQFF. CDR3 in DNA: TGTGCCATCAGAGGGGCGGGACTAGCAAACAATGAGCAGTTCTTC.

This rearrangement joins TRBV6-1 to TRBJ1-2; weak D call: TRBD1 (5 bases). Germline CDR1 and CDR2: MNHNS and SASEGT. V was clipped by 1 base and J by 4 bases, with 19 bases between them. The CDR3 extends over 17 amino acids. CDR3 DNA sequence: TGTGCCAGCAGTGAAGACTCGGGCCAGGGCGGTCTCTATGGCTACACCTTC. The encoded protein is CASSEDSGQGGLYGYTF.

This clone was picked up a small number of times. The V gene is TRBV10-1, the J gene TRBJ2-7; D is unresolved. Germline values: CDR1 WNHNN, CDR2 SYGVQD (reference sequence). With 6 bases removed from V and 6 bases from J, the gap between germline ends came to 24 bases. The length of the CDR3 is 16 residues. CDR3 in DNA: TGCGCCAGCAGGGCCGGAGACGGCGGCCTCTTCTGCGAGCAGTACTTC. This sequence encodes CASRAGDGGLFCEQYF.

The CDR3 loop reads CASPEGRLDPAGASTDTQYF. The CDR3 nucleotides read TGTGCCAGCCCCGAAGGTCGGCTGGATCCGGCGGGAGCGAGCACAGATACGCAGTATTTT. The rearrangement links TRBV7-9 to TRBJ2-3; TRBD2 matches at 7 bases. Losses at the gene ends were 8 bases for V and 0 bases for J; bases not matched to a gene: 23. The CDR3 is made up of 20 amino acids. CDR1 is SEHNR and CDR2 is FQNEAQ in the germline V gene (reference sequence).

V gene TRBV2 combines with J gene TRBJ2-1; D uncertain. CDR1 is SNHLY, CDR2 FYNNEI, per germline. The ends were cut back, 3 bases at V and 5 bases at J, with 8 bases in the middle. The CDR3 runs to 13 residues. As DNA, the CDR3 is TGTGCCAGCAGTGACCGCCCCAACAATGAGCAGTTCTTC. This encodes CASSDRPNNEQFF. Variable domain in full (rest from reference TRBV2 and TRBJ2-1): EPEVTQTPSHQVTQMGQEVILRCVPISNHLYFYWYRQILGQKVEFLVSFYNNEISEKSEIFDDQFSVERPDGSNFTLKIRSTKLEDSAMYFCASSDRPNNEQFFGPGTRLTVL.